This note documents a single T cell receptor (beta chain) sequence. What it recognizes is unknown. The CDR3 covers 14 residues. Trimming left V 3 bases short and J 4 bases short, with 15 bases between. The germline gives CDR1 GTSNPN, CDR2 SVGIG (reference sequence). The study ran its PCR with 60 Vbeta and 13 Jbeta primers. Only in-frame clones appear in the TCRdb table, and some are missing; sequencing was by immunoSEQ multiplex PCR. The repertoire holds 90,000 to 100,000 clones, with around three quarters as singletons. This record comes from a study of cytomegalovirus exposure and HLA in healthy donors. Study-level results: Data from an earlier analysis indicated that most TCR beta V segments were productive either about 87% or about 30% of the time.

The source is a man aged 35-49 years in good health and CMV-seronegative. The material sequenced was PBMCs. The gene calls are TRBV30 and TRBJ1-2; D might be TRBD1 (5 bases). CDR3 loop: CAWRKTGTVYGYTF. The CDR3, as DNA: TGTGCCTGGAGAAAAACAGGAACTGTCTATGGCTACACCTTC.